Described below is a single T cell receptor (beta chain) sequence and its context. Antigen: not known. The sample is drawn from a study of cytomegalovirus exposure and HLA in healthy donors. Whole-study findings and limits: 87-base-pair reads could not separate some V segments, including TRBV6-2 and TRBV6-3. A later analysis found TCR association rates differed by HLA locus, highest for DRB1 and lowest for HLA-C. CMV serostatus stood as the only immune exposure information on hand.

CDR3 length: 13 amino acids. CDR1 and CDR2 (germline): SQVTM, ANQGSEA. V lost 3 bases and J lost 1, with 9 bases in between. Vbeta (60) and Jbeta (13) primers were used in the PCR. Only in-frame clones appear in the TCRdb table, and some are missing; sequencing was by immunoSEQ multiplex PCR. This table holds about 190,000 clones, around 80% found once. Sequenced sample: PBMCs. This chain uses TRBV29-1 with TRBJ1-1; maybe TRBD1 (5 bases). The origin of this receptor is a man between 18 and 35 years old in good health and CMV-seronegative. CDR3 sequence: CSVDGGPNTEAFF. The CDR3 DNA reads TGCAGCGTTGACGGGGGTCCGAACACTGAAGCTTTCTTT.